This T cell receptor beta chain comes out of a study of T cells in Graves' hyperthyroidism and ophthalmopathy. Between the trimmed V and J ends, which lost 4 bases and 3 bases, there was a span of 17 bases. Germline CDR1 GTSNPN, CDR2 SVGIG (reference sequence). The CDR3 loop spans 15 amino acids. From RNA transcripts, TCR beta CDR3 regions were amplified. The HTBI set primed first-round TCR CDR3 RT-PCR. In TCRdb, the multiplex PCR reads were re-called with MiXCR into one record per CDR3 protein. The sample consists of about 300,000 distinct CDR3 sequences, over 15% of them appearing once. The clonotype was recovered from a man aged 30-40 years with Graves' hyperthyroidism. Source material: blood. This chain joins TRBV30 and TRBJ2-3; TRBD2 might be the D (6 bases). This CDR3 is CAWTNGAGRTDTQYF. The CDR3 DNA is TGTGCCTGGACCAACGGGGCAGGGAGGACAGATACGCAGTATTTT.